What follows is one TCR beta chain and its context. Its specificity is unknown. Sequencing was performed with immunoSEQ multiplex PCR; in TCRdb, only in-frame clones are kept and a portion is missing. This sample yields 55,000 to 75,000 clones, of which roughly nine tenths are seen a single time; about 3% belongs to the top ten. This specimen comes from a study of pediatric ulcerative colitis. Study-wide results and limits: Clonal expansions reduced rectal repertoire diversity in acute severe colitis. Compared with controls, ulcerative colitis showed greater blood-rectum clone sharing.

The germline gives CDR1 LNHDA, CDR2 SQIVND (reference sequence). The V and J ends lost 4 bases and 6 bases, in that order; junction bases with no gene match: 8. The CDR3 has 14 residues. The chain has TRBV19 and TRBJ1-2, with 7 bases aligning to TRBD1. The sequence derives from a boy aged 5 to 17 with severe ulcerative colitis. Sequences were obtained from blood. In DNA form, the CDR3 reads TGTGCCAGTAGTAGAACAGGGGCTATCGATGGCTACACCTTC. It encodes CASSRTGAIDGYTF.